The following is a T cell receptor (beta chain) sequence with its context. It lacks a known antigen. One base away there is no much larger clone; base qualities are not given. This entry belongs to a study of regulatory T cells in long-lasting Graves disease (TCRdb year 2021). With respect to the entire study: Persistent Graves' disease meant more than 5 years of antithyroid drug treatment with TSH receptor autoantibodies that stayed positive. Patients with persistent Graves' disease were compared with patients with newly diagnosed Graves' disease using TCR sequencing and RNA sequencing of peripheral blood. The study was registered as a clinical trial and conducted in China. A total of around 35 samples underwent TCR sequencing, from around 13 patients with persistent Graves' disease and 20 or so patients with newly diagnosed Graves' disease. Persistent Graves' disease patients in the clinical cohort had taken antithyroid drugs for 8 to 12 years on average.

The cysteine opens and the phenylalanine closes a CDR3 of 15 amino acids. Solely the CDR3 DNA is kept, with 45 bases framed from the first base. V loses 3 bases, J loses 3 bases, and the germline ends lie 11 bases apart. CDR1 is given as MGHDK and CDR2 as SYGVNS, both from the germline V gene. Library preparation employed multiplex PCR. The run used an Illumina HiSeq 4000. To build TCR beta libraries, CDR3 regions were amplified by Arm-PCR using iRepertoire HTBI primers. PCR products were gel purified before sequencing. The authors' analysis ran thus. Gene usage analysis of CDR3 amino acid clonotypes used the 62 TRBV and 11 to 15 TRBJ segments found across samples. Filtered high-quality paired reads were merged into contigs using COPE and FqMerger. BLAST was used to align contigs to the IMGT TRBV, TRBD and TRBJ reference genes, and CDR3 was defined following IMGT. Clonotypes above 0.1% frequency were classified as highly expanded clones. Shannon entropy was used to measure repertoire diversity, and the Gini coefficient was used to measure V-J evenness. Public clonotypes were defined as clonotypes shared by more than one individual. TCRdb trimmed the raw reads at Q25, called clones with MiXCR and kept productive beta chains. Each record represents a unique CDR3 protein, reported with the most common genes and DNA among its rows. The V and J calls and clone size are TCRdb's, not the authors'. In this sample the table shows about 660,000 distinct CDR3 sequences, approximately 31% of which occur a single time. The ten most abundant clones make up roughly 40% of the sample.

The time point label of this sample denotes: persistent/refractory GD, antithyroid drugs over 5 years with positive TRAb. RNA was extracted from PBMCs in TRIzol for both TCR sequencing and RNA sequencing. Graves' disease was diagnosed according to American Thyroid Association guidelines. Recruitment of patients was carried out at an endocrinology department in Xi'an, China. From each patient, roughly 9 milliliters of peripheral blood was collected into an EDTA anticoagulant tube. PBMCs were isolated by Ficoll Paque Plus density gradient separation without further T cell sorting. RNA quality was checked with an Agilent 2100 Bioanalyzer and agarose gel, and concentration with a NanoDrop 2000. Beyond this particular receptor, the publication reports: More public clonotypes were shared among persistent patients (approximately 3,000) than among newly diagnosed patients (966). Only the TCR beta chain was sequenced and analyzed. The study examined only peripheral blood because the primary lesion, thyroid tissue, could not be accessed. Preferential use of TRBV28, TRBJ1-2 and TRBJ2-5 was observed in persistent disease, whereas TRBV20-1 and TRBJ2-1 were favored in newly diagnosed disease. The small sample size was acknowledged by the authors as a limitation that may reduce accuracy. Persistent Graves' disease patients showed lower TCR Shannon entropy and fewer highly expanded clones than newly diagnosed patients, suggesting clonal expansion.

This clonotype was sampled from a female donor with Graves disease. The sequencing used peripheral blood mononuclear cells (PBMCs), collected when the disease was refractory, from a patient treated with antithyroid drugs. The chain employs TRBV25-1 and TRBJ2-2; the D gene remains uncertain. CDR3 sequence: CASSDGLLYTGELFF. Read as DNA, the sequence is TGTGCCAGCAGTGATGGTCTACTTTACACCGGGGAGCTGTTTTTT.